This T cell receptor beta chain is from a study of OX40 agonist ivuxolimab in advanced cancers. About the full investigation: The costimulatory receptor OX40 (CD134) was targeted by ivuxolimab, a fully human IgG2 agonistic monoclonal antibody. The paper describes the monotherapy dose-escalation part (N ≈ 50 patients) of the phase I trial of ivuxolimab. The point of sequencing TCRbeta in the periphery was to test whether ivuxolimab changed TCR sequence diversity and drove clonal T-cell expansion. Among the approximately 50 dose-escalation patients, roughly 20 had hepatocellular carcinoma, roughly 15 melanoma, 9 renal cell carcinoma and 9 head and neck cancer. Intravenous ivuxolimab was administered to patients every 2 weeks at six dose levels: 0.01, 0.1, 0.3, 1.5, 3 and 10 mg/kg. Patients were allowed to have had prior anti-PD-1, anti-PD-L1 or anti-CTLA-4 therapy, and 30% to 40% of the dose-escalation patients had previously received checkpoint inhibitors. Three dose-escalation patients achieved partial responses, one with hepatocellular carcinoma and two with cutaneous melanoma. In the dose-escalation cohort, 70% to 85% of patients were male, and the mean age was 60 years with a range of roughly 20 to 79.

The CDR3 runs 16 residues from the cysteine to the phenylalanine. Only CDR3 DNA remains: 48 bases, in frame from the first base. The germline V gene encodes CDR1 SGHRS and CDR2 YFSETQ. V lost 1 base and J lost 7 bases, and the count of bases not matched to a germline gene is 8. General conclusions and limits of the study: On average, CD8+ T cells showed more expanded clones than CD4+ T cells after ivuxolimab. In partial responders in the 0.1-3.0 mg/kg groups, normalized peripheral clonal expansion was found to be among the lowest, especially among CD8+ T cells. At doses from 0.1 to 3.0 mg/kg, clonal expansion was seen in both CD4+ and CD8+ blood T cells between baseline and week 6. Which antigens the clonally expanded peripheral T cells were specific for was not determined. Low levels of normalized T-cell clonal expansion were also shown by some nonresponding patients.

The trial excluded patients who had a history of autoimmune disease or who were on systemic immunosuppression. Peripheral blood for TCR sequencing was collected from all dose cohorts at baseline, on cycle 4 day 1, and on cycle 7 day 1. Samples were obtained from an open-label, multicenter, first-in-human phase I dose-escalation trial of ivuxolimab. The trial enrolled adults with locally advanced or metastatic head and neck squamous cell, hepatocellular, melanoma or renal cell carcinoma. Before TCR sequencing, CD4+ and CD8+ T cells were separately sorted from peripheral blood. For sequencing of the TCRbeta CDR3 region, genomic DNA was extracted from the sorted cells. The immunoSEQ Assay was used to sequence the TCRbeta CDR3 regions. The table comes from immuneACCESS by way of TCRdb, which keeps in-frame sequences with V and J called. Part of the clones is missing from these tables; in studies checked, under half for an unresolved V gene and the rest for unknown reasons. In this sample the table shows tens of thousands of clones, over 75% of which occur a single time. About 2% of the sample is in the top ten clones.

A note on this clone: Its antigen is not yet known. No qualities accompany the bases; no much larger clone lies one base away.

Here the chain combines TRBV5-1 and TRBJ2-2; 9 nucleotides in the junction match TRBD2. The clonotype comes from an adult with an advanced solid tumor such as melanoma, head and neck, liver or kidney cancer. The specimen comprised CD4+ or CD8+ T cells sorted from blood, sampled in a trial of the OX40 agonist ivuxolimab. The CDR3 protein sequence reads: CASSLPSGIGGGELFF. Read as DNA, the sequence is TGCGCCAGCAGCTTGCCTAGCGGGATCGGTGGCGGGGAGCTGTTTTTT.